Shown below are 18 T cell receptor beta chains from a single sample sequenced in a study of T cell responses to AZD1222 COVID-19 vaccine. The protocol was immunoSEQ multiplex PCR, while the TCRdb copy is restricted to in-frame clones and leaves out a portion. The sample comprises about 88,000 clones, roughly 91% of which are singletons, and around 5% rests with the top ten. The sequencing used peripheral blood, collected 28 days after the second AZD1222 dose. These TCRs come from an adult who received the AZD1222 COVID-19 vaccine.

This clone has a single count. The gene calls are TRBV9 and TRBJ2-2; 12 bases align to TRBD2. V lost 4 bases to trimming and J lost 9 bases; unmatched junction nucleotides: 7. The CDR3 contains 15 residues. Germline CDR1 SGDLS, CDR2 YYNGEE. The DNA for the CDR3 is TGTGCCAGCAGCATATCTAGCGGGGGGGCCAGGGAGCTGTTTTTT. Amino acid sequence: CASSISSGGARELFF.

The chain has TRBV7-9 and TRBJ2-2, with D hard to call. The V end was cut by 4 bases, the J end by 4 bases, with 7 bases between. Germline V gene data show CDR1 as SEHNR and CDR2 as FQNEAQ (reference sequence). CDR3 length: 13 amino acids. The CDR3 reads CASSSVSTGELFF. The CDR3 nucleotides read TGTGCCAGCAGCTCCGTAAGCACCGGGGAGCTGTTTTTT.

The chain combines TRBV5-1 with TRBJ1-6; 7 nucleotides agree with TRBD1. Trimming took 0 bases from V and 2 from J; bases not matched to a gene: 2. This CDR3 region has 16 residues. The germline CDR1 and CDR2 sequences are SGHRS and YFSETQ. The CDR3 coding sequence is TGCGCCAGCAGCTTGGAGGGGGCAGCCTATAATTCACCCCTCCACTTT. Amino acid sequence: CASSLEGAAYNSPLHF.

DNA of the CDR3: TGTGCCAGCAGCCCCTTGGGACAGGGGACTAATGAAAAACTGTTTTTT. Its translation: CASSPLGQGTNEKLFF. The chain employs TRBV14 and TRBJ1-4; 10 nucleotides line up with TRBD1. The CDR3 sequence is 16 residues long. V was pared by 4 bases and J by 2 bases, with 4 bases of the junction left unmatched. Germline V gene lookup returns CDR1 SGHDN and CDR2 FVKESK.

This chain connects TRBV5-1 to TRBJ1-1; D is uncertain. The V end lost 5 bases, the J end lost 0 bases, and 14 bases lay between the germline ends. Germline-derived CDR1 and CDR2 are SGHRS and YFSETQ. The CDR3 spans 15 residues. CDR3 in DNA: TGCGCCAGCAGGACCACTTGGAGCGTGAACACTGAAGCTTTCTTT. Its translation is CASRTTWSVNTEAFF.

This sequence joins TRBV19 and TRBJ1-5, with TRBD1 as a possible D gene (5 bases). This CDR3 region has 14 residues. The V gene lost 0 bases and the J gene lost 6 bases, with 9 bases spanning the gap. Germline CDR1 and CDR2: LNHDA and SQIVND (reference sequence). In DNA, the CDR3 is TGTGCCAGTAGTATAGAAGAGGGGACTCAGCCCCAGCATTTT. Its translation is CASSIEEGTQPQHF.

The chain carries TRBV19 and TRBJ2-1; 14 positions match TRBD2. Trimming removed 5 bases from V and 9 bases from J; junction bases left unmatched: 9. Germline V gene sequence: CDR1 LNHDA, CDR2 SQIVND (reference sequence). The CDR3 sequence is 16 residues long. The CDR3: CASSFRLAGGQGEQFF. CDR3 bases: TGTGCCAGTAGTTTTAGACTAGCGGGGGGGCAGGGTGAGCAGTTCTTC.

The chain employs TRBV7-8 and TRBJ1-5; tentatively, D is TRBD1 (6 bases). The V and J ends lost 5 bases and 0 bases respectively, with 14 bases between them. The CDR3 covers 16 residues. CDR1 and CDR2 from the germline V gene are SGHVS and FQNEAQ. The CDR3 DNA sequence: TGTGCCAGCAGCATACCGGGACACCTTAGCAATCAGCCCCAGCATTTT. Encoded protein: CASSIPGHLSNQPQHF.

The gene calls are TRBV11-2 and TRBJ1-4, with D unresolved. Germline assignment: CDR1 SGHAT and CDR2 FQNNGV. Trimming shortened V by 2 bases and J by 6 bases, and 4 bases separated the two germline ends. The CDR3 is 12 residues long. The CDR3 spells CASSLRDEKLFF. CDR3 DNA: TGTGCCAGCAGCTTACGGGATGAAAAACTGTTTTTT.

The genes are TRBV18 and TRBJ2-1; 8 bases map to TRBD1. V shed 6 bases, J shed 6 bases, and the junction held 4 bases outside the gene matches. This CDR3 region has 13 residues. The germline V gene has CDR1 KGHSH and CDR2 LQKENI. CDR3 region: CASSPDRANEQFF. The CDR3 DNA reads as TGTGCCAGCTCCCCGGACAGGGCCAATGAGCAGTTCTTC.

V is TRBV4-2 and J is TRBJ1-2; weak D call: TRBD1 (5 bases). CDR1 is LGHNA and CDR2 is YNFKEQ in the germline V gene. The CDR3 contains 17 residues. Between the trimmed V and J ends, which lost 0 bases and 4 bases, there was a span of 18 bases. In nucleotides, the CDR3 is TGTGCCAGCAGCCAAGAGTCAATTCAGGGTGGCATCTATGGCTACACCTTC. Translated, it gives CASSQESIQGGIYGYTF.

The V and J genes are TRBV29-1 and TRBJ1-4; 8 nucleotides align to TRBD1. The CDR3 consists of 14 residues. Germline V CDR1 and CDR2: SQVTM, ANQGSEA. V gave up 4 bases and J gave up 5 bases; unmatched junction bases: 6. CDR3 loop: CSVAARGLNEKLFF. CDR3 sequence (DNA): TGCAGCGTTGCGGCCAGGGGGCTGAATGAAAAACTGTTTTTT. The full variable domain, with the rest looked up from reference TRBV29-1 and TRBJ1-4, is SAVISQKPSRDICQRGTSLTIQCQVDSQVTMMFWYRQQPGQSLTLIATANQGSEATYESGFVIDKFPISRPNLTFSTLTVSNMSPEDSSIYLCSVAARGLNEKLFFGSGTQLSVL.

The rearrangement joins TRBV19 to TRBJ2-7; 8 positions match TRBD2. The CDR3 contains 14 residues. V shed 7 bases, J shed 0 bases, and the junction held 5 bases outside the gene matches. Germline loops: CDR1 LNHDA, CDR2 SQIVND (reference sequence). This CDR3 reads CASMRLAGSYEQYF. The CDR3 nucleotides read TGTGCCAGTATGAGGCTAGCGGGCTCCTACGAGCAGTACTTC.

The CDR3: CAISESLAPTQETQYF. DNA for the CDR3: TGTGCCATCAGTGAGTCCCTAGCGCCTACCCAAGAGACCCAGTACTTC. The rearrangement links TRBV10-3 to TRBJ2-5, with D tentatively TRBD2 (6 bases). The CDR3 loop spans 16 amino acids. CDR1 is ENHRY and CDR2 is SYGVKD in the germline V gene. V lost 0 bases and J lost 1, with 12 bases in between.

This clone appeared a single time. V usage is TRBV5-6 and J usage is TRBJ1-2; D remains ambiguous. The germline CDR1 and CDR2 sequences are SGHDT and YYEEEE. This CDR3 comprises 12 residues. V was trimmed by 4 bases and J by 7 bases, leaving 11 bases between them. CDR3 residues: CASSPDLGGYTF. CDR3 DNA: TGTGCCAGCAGCCCTGATTTAGGTGGCTACACCTTC. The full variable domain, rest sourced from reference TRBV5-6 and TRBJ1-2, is DAGVTQSPTHLIKTRGQQVTLRCSPKSGHDTVSWYQQALGQGPQFIFQYYEEEERQRGNFPDRFSGHQFPNYSSELNVNALLLGDSALYLCASSPDLGGYTFGSGTRLTVV.

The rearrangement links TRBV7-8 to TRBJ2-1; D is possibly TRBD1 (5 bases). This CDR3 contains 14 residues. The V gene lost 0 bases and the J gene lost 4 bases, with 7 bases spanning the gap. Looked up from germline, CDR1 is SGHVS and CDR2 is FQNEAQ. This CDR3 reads CASSLARAYNEQFF. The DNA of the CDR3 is TGTGCCAGCAGCTTAGCCAGGGCATACAATGAGCAGTTCTTC.

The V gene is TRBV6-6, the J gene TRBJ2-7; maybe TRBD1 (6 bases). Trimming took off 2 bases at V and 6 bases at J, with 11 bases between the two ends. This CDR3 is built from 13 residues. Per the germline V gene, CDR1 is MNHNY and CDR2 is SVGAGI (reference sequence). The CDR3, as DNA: TGTGCCAGCAGTTACGATGGGGGCCGCGAGCAGTACTTC. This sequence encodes CASSYDGGREQYF.

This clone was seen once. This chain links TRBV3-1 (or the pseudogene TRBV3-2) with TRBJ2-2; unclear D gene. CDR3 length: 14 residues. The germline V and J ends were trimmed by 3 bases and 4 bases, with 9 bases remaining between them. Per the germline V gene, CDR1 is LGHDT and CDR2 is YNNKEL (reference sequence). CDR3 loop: CASSQGPSTGELFF. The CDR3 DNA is TGTGCCAGCAGCCAGGGCCCAAGCACCGGGGAGCTGTTTTTT.